The 10 T cell receptor beta chains reported below all come from one sample, sequenced in a study of regulatory T cells in long-lasting Graves disease. Time point: newly diagnosed GD, antithyroid drugs for less than 3 months. PBMC RNA served as the TCR library source. TCR beta libraries were built with iRepertoire HTBI primers and Arm-PCR of CDR3 regions. TCRdb reprocessed the multiplex PCR reads with MiXCR, giving one entry per CDR3 protein. Of hundreds of thousands of distinct CDR3 sequences listed, less than 20% are singletons. Another study also made use of these data, one on T cells in Graves' hyperthyroidism and ophthalmopathy.

The sequencing here drew on peripheral blood mononuclear cells (PBMCs), taken at new diagnosis, from a patient treated with antithyroid drugs. These receptors were collected from a woman aged 25 to 45 with Graves disease.

With respect to this clonotype: One base away lies a much larger clone, so this may be a sequencing read error. The V gene is TRBV28, the J gene TRBJ2-7; possibly TRBD1 for D (8 bases). CDR1 and CDR2 (germline): MDHEN, SYDVKM. The ends were cut back, 5 bases at V and 6 bases at J, with 17 bases in the middle. The length of the CDR3 is 14 residues. The CDR3 region is CASSINRGGCEQYF. The CDR3 bases are TGTGCCAGCAGTATAAACAGGGGGGGCTGCGAGCAGTACTTC.

The V gene is TRBV4-1, the J gene TRBJ1-5; D is ambiguous. The CDR3 runs 16 residues. Trimming pared 1 base from V and 0 bases from J, leaving 10 bases between. Germline lookup yields CDR1 MGHRA and CDR2 YSYEKL. CDR3 nucleotide sequence: TGCGCCAGCAGCCAAGGCTCGGGCTCTAGCAATCAGCCCCAGCATTTT. This codes for CASSQGSGSSNQPQHF.

At least ten counts were recorded for this clonotype. This chain connects TRBV7-3 to TRBJ2-2; 11 nucleotides match TRBD1. CDR1 is SGHTA and CDR2 is FQGTGA in the germline V gene. CDR3 size: 16 residues. The V gene end was trimmed by 5 bases and the J gene end by 2 bases; junction bases not matched to a gene: 4. CDR3: CASSRTGGSNTGELFF. The CDR3, as DNA: TGTGCCAGCAGCCGGACAGGGGGCTCCAACACCGGGGAGCTGTTTTTT. Variable domain in full (rest from reference TRBV7-3 and TRBJ2-2): GAGVSQTPSNKVTEKGKYVELRCDPISGHTALYWYRQSLGQGPEFLIYFQGTGAADDSGLPNDRFFAVRPEGSVSTLKIQRTERGDSAVYLCASSRTGGSNTGELFFGEGSRLTVL.

This chain joins TRBV19 and TRBJ2-3; TRBD2 matches at 8 bases. CDR1 and CDR2 from the germline V gene are LNHDA and SQIVND (reference sequence). The CDR3 totals 17 residues. V trimming: 0 bases; J trimming: 0 bases; junction bases outside the gene matches: 5. The CDR3 DNA reads as TGTGCCAGTAGTATAGACGCCGGGGGGGTGAGCACAGATACGCAGTATTTT. Its protein product is CASSIDAGGVSTDTQYF.

This clonotype was detected many times. The rearrangement joins TRBV5-1 to TRBJ1-1; D uncertain. In germline, CDR1 is SGHRS, CDR2 YFSETQ. V lost 4 bases and J 1 base, leaving 17 bases between the germline ends. This CDR3 region has 16 residues. CDR3 bases: TGCGCCAGCAGCCGGACGGTTGGATCAGCGAACACTGAAGCTTTCTTT. This encodes CASSRTVGSANTEAFF.

The chain recombines TRBV14 with TRBJ2-7; no firm D call. CDR1 and CDR2 from the germline V gene are SGHDN and FVKESK. The ends were cut back, 4 bases at V and 0 bases at J, with 13 bases in the middle. The CDR3 length is 15 residues. The CDR3, as DNA: TGTGCCAGCAGCCTAATCTTGGGGAACTCCTACGAGCAGTACTTC. Translating it yields CASSLILGNSYEQYF.

This clonotype came up a few times. The chain couples TRBV5-1 to TRBJ2-5, with 7 positions matching TRBD1. After removal of 2 bases from V and 5 bases from J, the junction contained 6 bases not matched to a gene. Germline CDR1 SGHRS, CDR2 YFSETQ. This CDR3 comprises 14 residues. The CDR3 coding sequence is TGCGCCAGCAGCTTCGACAGGGAAATGGAGACCCAGTACTTC. This codes for CASSFDREMETQYF.

Comment on this clonotype: A much larger clonotype is one base distant, so this may be a read error. No conserved phenylalanine or tryptophan is present at the end of the CDR3, so a read error is the likely explanation. The chain links TRBV28 to TRBJ1-2; 9 nucleotides line up with TRBD1. CDR3 size: 21 residues. V lost 9 bases, J lost 4 bases, and 30 bases stayed unmatched. The germline V gene encodes CDR1 MDHEN and CDR2 SYDVKM. DNA of the CDR3: TGTGCCAGTAATGACGTAGTACGACAGGGGGGCGCTAACGTACCCGGCTATGGCTACACCCTC. It specifies CASNDVVRQGGANVPGYGYTL.

In its sample, this clonotype was seen a few times. The J gene is TRBJ2-3, the V gene TRBV28, with D possibly being TRBD2 (6 bases). CDR3 length: 14 amino acids. Trimming took off 6 bases at V and 10 bases at J, with 20 bases between the two ends. Germline assignment: CDR1 MDHEN and CDR2 SYDVKM. The CDR3 nucleotides read TGTGCCAGCAGCCCACATGACCTAGCGATGGCGCAGTATTTT. This translates into CASSPHDLAMAQYF.

This clonotype was detected ten times or more. The genes are TRBV28 and TRBJ1-2; D unresolved. Germline V gives CDR1 MDHEN, CDR2 SYDVKM. This CDR3 has 14 residues. Trimming took off 9 bases at V and 4 bases at J, with 18 bases between the two ends. The CDR3 coding sequence is TGTGCCAGTACCACAGCCCAAATTCTCTATGGCTACACCTTC. Its protein is CASTTAQILYGYTF.